This T cell receptor (beta chain) derives from a study of radiotherapy plus CTLA-4 blockade in lung cancer listed by TCRdb under 2018. For the wider study: Among enrolled patients, 15% to 20% had an objective response and about 30% reached disease control. General findings and caveats noted by the study authors: Early dynamic changes in blood T cell clones, together with increased serum interferon-beta after radiation, were reported as the strongest predictors of response. After treatment with radiotherapy and ipilimumab, TCR clones that came from tumors expanded in the peripheral blood.

The study tested focal radiation therapy combined with CTLA-4 blockade (ipilimumab) in patients with chemo-refractory metastatic non-small-cell lung cancer. The V end loses 7 bases and the J end loses 6 bases, and a stretch of 11 bases separates them. The CDR3 runs 12 amino acids, cysteine and phenylalanine included. Solely the CDR3 DNA is kept, with 36 bases framed from the first base. CDR1 and CDR2, looked up from the germline V gene, are SGHRS and YFSETQ. In the case of this clone: The specificity of this receptor is unknown. The input lacks base qualities; no much larger clone sits a single base away.

To prepare the library, the immunoSEQ multiplex PCR assay was applied. TCRdb retrieved this table from immuneACCESS and kept in-frame rearrangements only. Not all clones are present; in checked studies, unresolved V genes account for under half, and no reason is known for the remainder. This sample is represented by more than 95,000 clones; roughly 80% of them were singletons. The biggest ten clones account for approximately 5.2% of the sample. The chain was built from TRBV5-1 and TRBJ2-1; TRBD2 might be the D gene, on 5 matching bases. The source of this sequence is a human donor with non-small cell lung cancer who had a partial response to radiotherapy plus ipilimumab. The starting material was peripheral blood, obtained from a patient treated with radiotherapy plus ipilimumab. The encoded CDR3 is CASGPGGNEQFF. At the DNA level, the sequence is TGCGCCAGCGGCCCTGGAGGCAATGAGCAGTTCTTC.